This record looks at one T cell receptor (beta chain) sequence and its context. The data derive from a study of blood T cells in healthy people across ages. PCR was performed a second time for about 6 to 12 cycles using a sample-barcoded 5' primer and a J-beta primer mix. TCRdb independently ran MiXCR on the 5' RACE reads; one entry per CDR3 protein. The sample contains over 750,000 distinct CDR3 sequences, roughly 25% of which appear only once. These data also formed part of another study, on T cells of mothers and their children.

The origin of this receptor is a boy aged 5-17 years in good health. Specimen: blood.

The CDR3 region is CASSLIQGAVNEQFF. CDR3 coding DNA: TGTGCCAGCAGCTTAATCCAGGGGGCAGTCAATGAGCAGTTCTTC. The chain uses TRBV7-3 and TRBJ2-1, with 8 bases matching TRBD1. V dropped 1 base and J dropped 6; count of bases not matched to a gene: 5. Germline lookup yields CDR1 SGHTA and CDR2 FQGTGA. There are 15 residues in the CDR3.